Listed below are T cell receptor beta chains from one sample, sequenced in a study of blood T cell repertoires in COVID-19. Method: immunoSEQ multiplex PCR; TCRdb's copy keeps in-frame clones and lacks some. The sample holds tens of thousands of clones; about nine tenths are singletons and the top ten take around 5.3%. Material for sequencing was peripheral blood. These receptors all stem from a man aged 50-60 years with active COVID-19. Each CDR3 is given with its conserved first and last residue. The D gene is left open where the match is weak. The size field is filled for only some rows; it gives once, few, many or a size class.

D: TRBD2
J: TRBJ2-2
V: TRBV7-8
size: NA
DNA: TGTGCCAGCAGCTTAAGGATTAGCGGGGACCGAGACACCGGGGAGCTGTTTTTT
CDR3: CASSLRISGDRDTGELFF

D: NA
J: TRBJ1-1
V: TRBV28
size: NA
DNA: TGTGCCAGCAGCAAACAGGGTATGCGGAACACTGAAGCTTTCTTT
CDR3: CASSKQGMRNTEAFF

D: NA
J: TRBJ1-5
V: TRBV18
size: NA
DNA: TGTGCCAGCTCACCGCCGAGGTTAGGGGATAGCAATCAGCCCCAGCATTTT
CDR3: CASSPPRLGDSNQPQHF

D: TRBD1
J: TRBJ1-2
V: TRBV4-3
size: few
DNA: TGCGCCAGCAGCCAAGATAGGGGACAGGACTATGGCTACACCTTC
CDR3: CASSQDRGQDYGYTF

D: NA
J: TRBJ2-3
V: TRBV4-1
size: NA
DNA: TGCGCCAGCAGCCAAGATACGGCTAGCCGCACAGATACGCAGTATTTT
CDR3: CASSQDTASRTDTQYF

D: NA
J: TRBJ2-7
V: TRBV14
size: NA
DNA: TGTGCCAGCAGCCAAGTCCAGGGGAGCGAGCAGTACTTC
CDR3: CASSQVQGSEQYF

D: TRBD1
J: TRBJ1-1
V: TRBV11-1
size: NA
DNA: TGTGCCAGCAGCCCTCGGACAGGGTTGACTGAAGCTTTCTTT
CDR3: CASSPRTGLTEAFF

D: NA
J: TRBJ1-2
V: TRBV7-9
size: NA
DNA: TGTGCCAGCAGCGCCGGACTTTTGGGCTACACCTTC
CDR3: CASSAGLLGYTF

D: NA
J: TRBJ1-1
V: TRBV29-1
size: NA
DNA: TGCAGCGTCGAAGGACTTCTGAACACTGAAGCTTTCTTT
CDR3: CSVEGLLNTEAFF

D: NA
J: TRBJ2-1
V: TRBV7-9
size: NA
DNA: TGTGCCAGCAGCTTAGGTCTCCTTCCCTACAATGAGCAGTTCTTC
CDR3: CASSLGLLPYNEQFF

D: TRBD2
J: TRBJ2-7
V: TRBV18
size: few
DNA: TGTGCCAGCTCACCACGACGCGGGAGGGCCGACGAGCAGTACTTC
CDR3: CASSPRRGRADEQYF

D: NA
J: TRBJ2-1
V: TRBV9
size: NA
DNA: TGTGCCAGCAGCCCCTACTCCAAGTCGGGCAATGAGCAGTTCTTC
CDR3: CASSPYSKSGNEQFF

D: NA
J: TRBJ1-5
V: TRBV28
size: once
DNA: TGTGCCAGCAGTTTTGATGGGCGGGGGAATCAGCCCCAGCATTTT
CDR3: CASSFDGRGNQPQHF

D: NA
J: TRBJ1-2
V: TRBV7-9
size: NA
DNA: TGTGCCAGCAGCCCGGACGGGGGGGGTTATACCGAGAGCACCTTC
CDR3: CASSPDGGGYTESTF

D: NA
J: TRBJ1-3
V: TRBV7-9
size: NA
DNA: TGTGCCAGCAGCTCGGGTACTCGGGACACCATATATTTT
CDR3: CASSSGTRDTIYF

D: TRBD2
J: TRBJ2-7
V: TRBV19
size: once
DNA: TGTGCCAGTAGTAGGTCCCTAGCGGGGGACGAGCAGTACTTC
CDR3: CASSRSLAGDEQYF

D: NA
J: TRBJ2-1
V: TRBV28
size: once
DNA: TGTGCCAGCAGTTTAGAACGAGAGCTCTCCTACAATGAGCAGTTCTTC
CDR3: CASSLERELSYNEQFF

D: NA
J: TRBJ2-2
V: TRBV4-3
size: NA
DNA: TGCGCCAGCAGCCAAGATCTCCAGGTTAGCGGGGAGCTGTTTTTT
CDR3: CASSQDLQVSGELFF

D: NA
J: TRBJ1-1
V: TRBV5-8
size: NA
DNA: TGTGCCAGCAGCTTGGCGTTCGCAGGGAACACTGAAGCTTTCTTT
CDR3: CASSLAFAGNTEAFF

D: NA
J: TRBJ1-2
V: TRBV6-4
size: few
DNA: TGTGCCAGCTCGAGTGGCTATGGCTACACCTTC
CDR3: CASSSGYGYTF

D: TRBD1
J: TRBJ1-4
V: TRBV25-1
size: NA
DNA: TGTGCCAGCAGTGATCTCCCGGGACAGCCGAATGAAAAACTGTTTTTT
CDR3: CASSDLPGQPNEKLFF

D: NA
J: TRBJ1-5
V: TRBV21-1
size: few
DNA: TGTGCCAGCAGCCCCTTTTACCCGGGTTGCAATCAGCCCCAGCATTTT
CDR3: CASSPFYPGCNQPQHF

D: TRBD2
J: TRBJ2-1
V: TRBV19
size: once
DNA: TGTGCCAGTAAGAGACTAGCGGGAGGGTATGCGAATGAGCAGTTCTTC
CDR3: CASKRLAGGYANEQFF

D: NA
J: TRBJ2-1
V: TRBV2
size: NA
DNA: TGTGCCAGCAGTGACAGTGTAGCGTGGGGATCGAGCAATGAGCAGTTCTTC
CDR3: CASSDSVAWGSSNEQFF

D: TRBD1
J: TRBJ2-3
V: TRBV7-2
size: once
DNA: TGTGCCAGCAGCTTAGTCGGGACAGGGCCGAGCACAGATACGCAGTATTTT
CDR3: CASSLVGTGPSTDTQYF

D: NA
J: TRBJ2-7
V: TRBV7-2
size: NA
DNA: TGTGCCAGCAGCCCAGAGGGAAGCTCCTACGAGCAGTACTTC
CDR3: CASSPEGSSYEQYF

D: TRBD1
J: TRBJ1-2
V: TRBV27
size: NA
DNA: TGTGCCAGCAGTTCCTTCTCGGACAGGGCCGGCTACACCTTC
CDR3: CASSSFSDRAGYTF

D: TRBD2
J: TRBJ2-3
V: TRBV19
size: NA
DNA: TGTGCCAGTAGTCCCACTAGCGGGAGGGGCACAGATACGCAGTATTTT
CDR3: CASSPTSGRGTDTQYF

D: NA
J: TRBJ2-2
V: TRBV7-9
size: NA
DNA: TGTGCCAGCAGGTCGGTTACCCCCGGGGAGCTGTTTTTT
CDR3: CASRSVTPGELFF

D: NA
J: TRBJ2-2
V: TRBV11-3
size: NA
DNA: TGTGCCAGCAGCTTGGTAGCACTTCACGACACCGGGGAGCTGTTTTTT
CDR3: CASSLVALHDTGELFF

D: TRBD1
J: TRBJ1-6
V: TRBV5-6
size: NA
DNA: TGTGCCAGCAGCCTAGGAGGACAGGGCTCCTATAATTCACCCCTCCACTTT
CDR3: CASSLGGQGSYNSPLHF

D: NA
J: TRBJ1-1
V: TRBV5-1
size: NA
DNA: TGCGCCAGCAGCTACGAGGGACTCATGAACACTGAAGCTTTCTTT
CDR3: CASSYEGLMNTEAFF

D: TRBD2
J: TRBJ2-3
V: TRBV28
size: NA
DNA: TGTGCCAGCGTGTCTAGCGGGAGGGCAAGGGGTACGCAGTATTTT
CDR3: CASVSSGRARGTQYF

D: NA
J: TRBJ1-1
V: TRBV5-4
size: NA
DNA: TGTGCCAGCAGCTTGAGGGAGCAGGACGGCCGTACTAACACTGAAGCTTTCTTT
CDR3: CASSLREQDGRTNTEAFF

D: TRBD1
J: TRBJ1-5
V: TRBV5-8
size: NA
DNA: TGTGCCAGCAGCTTGGGAATCGGGACAGAAAATCAGCCCCAGCATTTT
CDR3: CASSLGIGTENQPQHF

D: NA
J: TRBJ1-2
V: TRBV11-3
size: once
DNA: TGTGCCAGCAGCCGCGGGCGGGCAATCGACTACACCTTC
CDR3: CASSRGRAIDYTF

D: NA
J: TRBJ2-1
V: TRBV7-9
size: few
DNA: TGTGCCACCTCGTTCAGCTCCTACAATGAGCAGTTCTTC
CDR3: CATSFSSYNEQFF

D: NA
J: TRBJ2-3
V: TRBV3-1/TRBV3-2
size: NA
DNA: TGTGCCAGCAGCCCTGGGAGTACAGATACGCAGTATTTT
CDR3: CASSPGSTDTQYF

D: TRBD1
J: TRBJ2-1
V: TRBV9
size: NA
DNA: TGTGCCAGCAGCGTAGAGGGGACAGCCTACAATGAGCAGTTCTTC
CDR3: CASSVEGTAYNEQFF

D: NA
J: TRBJ1-2
V: TRBV6-2/TRBV6-3
size: NA
DNA: TGTGCCAGCAGCCCCTCGGACTGGGGGCAAAAGATCAACTATGGCTACACCTTC
CDR3: CASSPSDWGQKINYGYTF

D: NA
J: TRBJ2-7
V: TRBV7-3
size: few
DNA: TGTGCCAGCAGCTTAGCCCATCAGGGCCCCTACGAGCAGTACTTC
CDR3: CASSLAHQGPYEQYF

D: TRBD2
J: TRBJ2-1
V: TRBV6-5
size: NA
DNA: TGTGCCAGCATCAAGACTAGCGGTTTTAATGAGCAGTTCTTC
CDR3: CASIKTSGFNEQFF

D: TRBD1
J: TRBJ1-1
V: TRBV4-1
size: NA
DNA: TGCGCCAGCAGCCAAGAATGGGACAGGGGGCCGAGGATGACTGAAGCTTTCTTT
CDR3: CASSQEWDRGPRMTEAFF

D: NA
J: TRBJ1-5
V: TRBV28
size: NA
DNA: TGTGCCAGCAGTTTAGGCCAGCCCCAGCATTTT
CDR3: CASSLGQPQHF

D: NA
J: TRBJ1-5
V: TRBV28
size: NA
DNA: TGTGCCAGCACCCTAGGGGGAGTTTATAGCAATCAGCCCCAGCATTTT
CDR3: CASTLGGVYSNQPQHF